The 18 T cell receptor beta chains given below trace back to one sample, sequenced in a study of cytomegalovirus exposure and HLA in healthy donors. Sequencing was performed with immunoSEQ multiplex PCR; in TCRdb, only in-frame clones are kept and a portion is missing. The sample lists some 110,000 clones, about 87% seen once, with about 1.8% in the top ten. The sequencing input was PBMCs. The receptors were sampled from a young woman in good health and CMV-seropositive.

The rearrangement uses TRBV15 and TRBJ2-1; 7 bases are shared with TRBD2. The V gene's germline CDR1 is LNHNV and CDR2 YYDKDF (reference sequence). The ends lost 0 bases at V and 11 bases at J; junction bases unmatched: 7. This CDR3 is built from 14 residues. CDR3 DNA: TGTGCCACCAGCAGAGATCCCGGGACTACAAAGCAGTTCTTC. This gives the protein CATSRDPGTTKQFF.

V and J are TRBV5-4 and TRBJ2-1; 8 bases match TRBD2. In germline, CDR1 is SGHNT, CDR2 YYREEE (reference sequence). V trimming: 0 bases; J trimming: 8 bases; junction bases outside the gene matches: 4. This CDR3 has 14 amino acids. The CDR3 region is CASSLDGGAHEQFF. The CDR3 region has the DNA TGTGCCAGCAGCTTGGACGGGGGGGCCCATGAGCAGTTCTTC.

The chain has TRBV5-1 and TRBJ2-2; a weak D match, TRBD2 (6 bases). Germline CDR1 is SGHRS and CDR2 is YFSETQ. The V and J ends lost 0 bases and 5 bases respectively, with 8 bases between them. The CDR3 loop spans 14 amino acids. The CDR3 sequence: CASSLERGTGELFF. CDR3 DNA sequence: TGCGCCAGCAGCTTGGAACGGGGGACCGGGGAGCTGTTTTTT.

The chain employs TRBV20-1 and TRBJ2-7, with a possible D match to TRBD1 (6 bases). The CDR3 consists of 11 residues. The V end was cut by 5 bases, the J end by 3 bases, with 8 bases between. The germline gives CDR1 DFQATT, CDR2 SNEGSKA (reference sequence). The CDR3 nucleotides are TGCAGTGCTGAACAGGGCTACGAGCAGTACTTC. Protein product: CSAEQGYEQYF.

V gene TRBV11-2 combines with J gene TRBJ1-3, with 8 bases lining up with TRBD1. Germline V gene sequence: CDR1 SGHAT, CDR2 FQNNGV. The V and J ends lost 2 bases and 4 bases, in that order; junction bases with no gene match: 10. This CDR3 has 17 residues. CDR3 sequence reads: CASSLRSQGAAGNTIYF. The DNA of the CDR3 is TGTGCCAGCAGCTTAAGGAGTCAGGGGGCTGCCGGAAACACCATATATTTT.

The CDR3 loop reads CASSIGDREHGYTF. The CDR3 nucleotides read TGTGCCAGTAGTATAGGGGACAGGGAGCATGGCTACACCTTC. The gene calls are TRBV19 and TRBJ1-2; 9 bases match TRBD1. Germline lookup yields CDR1 LNHDA and CDR2 SQIVND (reference sequence). This CDR3 comprises 14 residues. The junction had 3 bases not matched to a gene; V was cut back by 1 base and J by 6 bases.

This rearrangement joins TRBV15 to TRBJ2-3, with 13 bases fitting TRBD2. Per the germline V gene, CDR1 is LNHNV and CDR2 is YYDKDF (reference sequence). The CDR3 sequence is 16 residues long. The V gene end was trimmed by 3 bases and the J gene end by 0 bases; junction bases not matched to a gene: 0. CDR3 in amino acids: CATSRTSGGSTDTQYF. As DNA, the CDR3 is TGTGCCACCAGCAGGACTAGCGGGGGGAGCACAGATACGCAGTATTTT. The whole variable domain, remainder taken from reference TRBV15 and TRBJ2-3, is DAMVIQNPRYQVTQFGKPVTLSCSQTLNHNVMYWYQQKSSQAPKLLFHYYDKDFNNEADTPDNFQSRRPNTSFCFLDIRSPGLGDTAMYLCATSRTSGGSTDTQYFGPGTRLTVL.

J is TRBJ1-2 and V is TRBV6-5; D unclear. The CDR3 length is 13 residues. V was clipped by 6 bases and J by 8 bases, with 16 bases between them. Germline loops: CDR1 MNHEY, CDR2 SVGAGI. DNA for the CDR3: TGTGCCAGCAGAGCTTACCTGCCGGGAGGCTACACCTTC. Residues: CASRAYLPGGYTF.

This clone appeared once. The rearrangement links TRBV7-8 to TRBJ2-2; the match to TRBD2 covers 8 bases. This CDR3 has 16 residues. J lost 4 bases, V lost 7 bases, and 11 bases had no gene match. CDR1 is SGHVS and CDR2 is FQNEAQ in the germline V gene. The CDR3 nucleotides are TGTGCCAGCACCCTGACTCGCCTAGCGGGCACCGGGGAGCTGTTTTTT. Residues: CASTLTRLAGTGELFF.

This rearrangement joins TRBV6-5 to TRBJ2-7; 7 bases agree with TRBD1. Looked up from germline, CDR1 is MNHEY and CDR2 is SVGAGI. Trimming removed 5 bases from V and 0 bases from J; junction bases left unmatched: 4. This CDR3 has 14 amino acids. CDR3: CASSPRDSSYEQYF. CDR3 DNA: TGTGCCAGCAGTCCTCGGGACAGCTCCTACGAGCAGTACTTC.

The V and J genes are TRBV12-5 and TRBJ2-1, with 7 bases fitting TRBD2. The CDR3 extends over 14 amino acids. CDR1 is LGHNT and CDR2 is FRNRAP in the germline V gene. With V trimmed by 2 bases and J by 5 bases, 3 bases remained unmatched. The CDR3 spells CASGLTAGNNEQFF. The CDR3 DNA reads TGTGCTAGTGGTTTGACAGCGGGGAACAATGAGCAGTTCTTC.

This clone has only a few counts. The chain recombines TRBV28 with TRBJ1-2; 11 bases match TRBD1. The CDR3 is 15 residues long. J lost 3 bases, V lost 6 bases, and 6 bases had no gene match. Looked up from germline, CDR1 is MDHEN and CDR2 is SYDVKM. CDR3 loop: CASRSPGQGDYGYTF. In DNA, the CDR3 is TGTGCCAGCAGGTCCCCGGGACAGGGGGACTATGGCTACACCTTC.

The chain has TRBV27 and TRBJ2-7; 8 nucleotides agree with TRBD1. The CDR3 has 15 residues. Germline CDR1 is MNHEY and CDR2 is SMNVEV (reference sequence). The J segment lost 3 bases and the V segment lost 6 bases, leaving 10 bases of the junction unmatched. The CDR3 bases are TGTGCCAGCAGGAAACCAGGACAGGGTCTCTACGAGCAGTACTTC. Translating gives CASRKPGQGLYEQYF.

The chain carries TRBV18 and TRBJ1-3, with TRBD1 as a possible D gene (6 bases). Germline CDR1 is KGHSH and CDR2 is LQKENI. The CDR3 has 16 amino acids. V was cut by 4 bases and J by 0 bases, with 13 bases left in between. The CDR3 is CASSRDRPSSGNTIYF. CDR3 in DNA: TGTGCCAGCTCACGCGACAGGCCAAGCTCTGGAAACACCATATATTTT. The whole variable domain, remainder taken from reference TRBV18 and TRBJ1-3, is NAGVMQNPRHLVRRRGQEARLRCSPMKGHSHVYWYRQLPEEGLKFMVYLQKENIIDESGMPKERFSAEFPKEGPSILRIQQVVRGDSAAYFCASSRDRPSSGNTIYFGEGSWLTVV.

The V call is TRBV14, the J call TRBJ2-3, with D hard to call. The CDR3 has 15 amino acids. V was cut by 1 base and J by 2 bases, with 10 bases left in between. Germline lookup yields CDR1 SGHDN and CDR2 FVKESK. The DNA of the CDR3 is TGTGCCAGCAGCCAAGGCGGCAGAGTCACAGATACGCAGTATTTT. Protein product: CASSQGGRVTDTQYF.

The chain carries TRBV28 and TRBJ2-1; D may be TRBD2 (5 bases). Trimming removed 7 bases at V and 10 bases at J, with 11 bases between. Looked up from germline, CDR1 is MDHEN and CDR2 is SYDVKM. This CDR3 contains 11 residues. As DNA, the CDR3 is TGTGCCAGCATCGGGGTCGGGGAGCAGTTCTTC. It codes for CASIGVGEQFF.

The chain is built from TRBV28 and TRBJ1-2; 7 bases agree with TRBD1. The CDR3 length is 13 residues. The V gene's germline CDR1 is MDHEN and CDR2 SYDVKM. With V trimmed by 7 bases and J by 5 bases, 7 bases remained unmatched. CDR3 sequence: CASTDRPWYGYTF. CDR3 DNA sequence: TGTGCCAGCACGGACAGGCCGTGGTATGGCTACACCTTC.

V usage is TRBV29-1 and J usage is TRBJ2-4; possible D gene TRBD2, 6 bases. V was cut by 7 bases and J by 8 bases, with 15 bases left in between. Per germline, CDR1 SQVTM and CDR2 ANQGSEA. The CDR3 sequence is 12 residues long. The CDR3 nucleotides read TGCAGCGCCAATCCCGGGGGTGACATTCAGTACTTC. This translates into CSANPGGDIQYF.